The 6 T cell receptor beta chains in this list originate from one sample, sequenced in a study of blood T cell repertoires in COVID-19. TCRdb keeps only in-frame clones here, not all; method: immunoSEQ multiplex PCR. Here the sample spans about 250,000 clones, roughly 89% being singletons. The sample was peripheral blood. Receptor source: a woman between 40 and 55 years old who had recovered from COVID-19.

V is TRBV5-4 and J is TRBJ1-1, with 9 bases aligning to TRBD1. This CDR3 contains 14 residues. J was trimmed by 5 bases and V by 4 bases; bases with no gene match: 6. Germline lookup yields CDR1 SGHNT and CDR2 YYREEE (reference sequence). The CDR3 coding sequence is TGTGCCAGCAGCCCTAGGGACAGGGAAACTGAAGCTTTCTTT. This sequence encodes CASSPRDRETEAFF.

The chain recombines TRBV9 with TRBJ2-7; 12 positions agree with TRBD2. V shed 0 bases, J shed 5 bases, and the junction held 9 bases outside the gene matches. This CDR3 has 17 residues. The germline V gene has CDR1 SGDLS and CDR2 YYNGEE. Written as DNA, the CDR3 is TGTGCCAGCAGCGTAGGGACTAGCGGGGAAAAAGGACACGAGCAGTACTTC. Residues: CASSVGTSGEKGHEQYF.

The chain is built from TRBV15 and TRBJ2-2, with D perhaps TRBD1 (5 bases). In germline, CDR1 is LNHNV, CDR2 YYDKDF (reference sequence). The V end was cut by 1 base, the J end by 4 bases, with 13 bases between. The CDR3 is 16 residues long. CDR3 residues: CATSRGRQSITGELFF. The CDR3 DNA follows: TGTGCCACCAGCAGAGGTCGACAGAGTATCACCGGGGAGCTGTTTTTT. Looking up the rest from reference TRBV15 and TRBJ2-2 gives the full variable domain: DAMVIQNPRYQVTQFGKPVTLSCSQTLNHNVMYWYQQKSSQAPKLLFHYYDKDFNNEADTPDNFQSRRPNTSFCFLDIRSPGLGDTAMYLCATSRGRQSITGELFFGEGSRLTVL.

The gene calls are TRBV6-5 and TRBJ1-1, with D unresolved. CDR1 is MNHEY and CDR2 is SVGAGI in the germline V gene. Trimming cost V 6 bases and J 1 base, with 12 bases left between them. CDR3 length equals 14 residues. CDR3 bases: TGTGCCAGCAGCTACAGTCCCAGGAACACTGAAGCTTTCTTT. The encoded protein is CASSYSPRNTEAFF.

In its sample, this clone was seen once. The V and J genes are TRBV5-6 and TRBJ2-5; TRBD1 might be the D (5 bases). Germline CDR1 and CDR2: SGHDT and YYEEEE. There are 12 residues in the CDR3. Trimming left V 4 bases short and J 3 bases short, with 7 bases between. CDR3 region: CASSLTEETQYF. CDR3 DNA: TGTGCCAGCAGCCTGACAGAAGAGACCCAGTACTTC.

The rearrangement links TRBV5-1 to TRBJ1-6, with 8 nucleotides matching TRBD1. The CDR3 covers 15 residues. In germline, CDR1 is SGHRS, CDR2 YFSETQ. V shed 9 bases, J shed 7 bases, and the junction held 12 bases outside the gene matches. Here the CDR3 reads CATTYTGTGNSPLHF. The CDR3 nucleotides are TGCGCCACCACATACACCGGGACAGGCAATTCACCCCTCCACTTT.